This is a list of T cell receptor beta chains from one sample in a study of blood T cells in healthy people across ages. MiXCR, applied by TCRdb to the 5' RACE reads, yields one record per CDR3 protein. Of more than 900,000 distinct CDR3 sequences in the sample, around 29% are singletons; the top ten hold around 9.6%. This sample was also put to use in a study of T cells of mothers and their children.

Sequenced: blood. The receptors come from a middle-aged woman in good health. CDR3s include the opening cysteine and the closing phenylalanine or tryptophan.

V,J,CDR3
TRBV28,TRBJ2-1,CASSTLRGQSSYNEQFF
TRBV13,TRBJ2-7,CASSFGGRGIMFYEQYF
TRBV28,TRBJ1-2,CASSPRPGSRDRGYGYTF
TRBV27,TRBJ2-5,CASSRAGQLQETQYF
TRBV7-2,TRBJ2-1,CASSWVSSYNEQFF
TRBV3-1,TRBJ2-7,CASSQRDTAVYEQYF
TRBV7-2,TRBJ2-7,CASSRTGTGYGQYF
TRBV7-2,TRBJ1-6,CASSRITSPLHF
TRBV6-4,TRBJ2-3,CASSVLAGGPDTQYF
TRBV24-1,TRBJ2-1,CATSDLVRGGMYEQFF
TRBV5-6,TRBJ2-7,CASSLGGGPLDEQYF
TRBV20-1,TRBJ1-5,CSARDRRTTLGNQPQHF
TRBV12-3/TRBV12-4,TRBJ1-5,CASSFTSSNQPQHF
TRBV24-1,TRBJ2-5,CATSDRRYWTRGRIQETQYF
TRBV4-1,TRBJ2-1,CASSLRLAEYNEQFF